Detailed here is one T cell receptor (beta chain). Its antigen is unknown. No base quality information exists; no much larger clone differs at one position. For sequencing of the TCRbeta CDR3 region, genomic DNA was extracted from the sorted cells. TCRbeta CDR3 regions were sequenced using the immunoSEQ Assay. As stored in TCRdb, this immuneACCESS dataset retains in-frame rearrangements with V and J assigned. A fraction of the clones does not appear; measured against another copy, unresolved V genes explain less than half of the discrepancy, and the remainder lacks a known reason. The sample table holds about 23,000 clones, of which around 80% were seen once. 14% of the sample is held by the ten biggest clonotypes. The trial excluded patients who had a history of autoimmune disease or were on systemic immunosuppression. Peripheral blood for TCR sequencing was drawn from every dose cohort at baseline, at cycle 4 day 1 and at cycle 7 day 1. Samples came from an open-label, multicenter, first-in-human phase I dose-escalation trial of ivuxolimab. Adults with locally advanced or metastatic head and neck squamous cell, hepatocellular, melanoma or renal cell carcinoma were enrolled in the trial. CD4+ and CD8+ T cells were sorted separately from peripheral blood before TCR sequencing.

The sample belongs to a study of OX40 agonist ivuxolimab in advanced cancers. Some background on the complete study: Ivuxolimab, which targeted the costimulatory receptor OX40 (CD134), was an agonistic, fully human IgG2 monoclonal antibody. Intravenous ivuxolimab was administered to patients every 2 weeks at six dose levels: 0.01, 0.1, 0.3, 1.5, 3 and 10 mg/kg. Among the approximately 50 dose-escalation patients, around 20 had hepatocellular carcinoma, about 15 melanoma, 9 renal cell carcinoma and 9 head and neck cancer. The dose-escalation cohort was 82.7% male with a mean age of around 62 years, ranging from roughly 20 to 80. Patients were allowed to have had prior anti-PD-1, anti-PD-L1 or anti-CTLA-4 therapy, and approximately 40% of the dose-escalation patients had previously received checkpoint inhibitors. Partial responses occurred in three dose-escalation patients: two with cutaneous melanoma and one with hepatocellular carcinoma. The point of sequencing TCRbeta in the periphery was to test whether ivuxolimab changed TCR sequence diversity and drove clonal T-cell expansion. The monotherapy dose-escalation portion (N = 52 patients) of the phase I ivuxolimab trial is reported in the paper.

Trimming at the junction amounts to 1 base on V and 6 bases on J, and the germline ends lie 5 bases apart. There are 11 amino acids in the CDR3, from cysteine to phenylalanine inclusive. The DNA shown is the 33-base CDR3, in frame from base 1. In the germline V gene, CDR1 corresponds to SGHDT and CDR2 to YYEEEE. On the study overall, not on this receptor specifically: After ivuxolimab, expanded clones were on average more numerous among CD8+ T cells than among CD4+ T cells. In the 0.1-3.0 mg/kg groups, partial responders had among the lowest normalized peripheral clonal expansion, particularly in CD8+ T cells. Clonal expansion of both CD4+ and CD8+ blood T cells was observed from baseline to week 6 at doses 0.1 to 3.0 mg/kg. Low levels of normalized T-cell clonal expansion were also seen in some patients who did not respond. The antigen specificity of the peripheral T cells that underwent clonal expansion was not determined.

The sample here was CD4+ or CD8+ T cells sorted from blood, taken in a trial of the OX40 agonist ivuxolimab. The receptor was derived from an adult with an advanced solid tumor such as melanoma, head and neck, liver or kidney cancer. This sequence uses TRBV5-6 and TRBJ2-7, with no reliable assignment of the D segment. The nucleotide sequence reads as follows: TGTGCCAGCAGCTTGTGGGCCGAGCAGTACTTC. It is translated as CASSLWAEQYF.